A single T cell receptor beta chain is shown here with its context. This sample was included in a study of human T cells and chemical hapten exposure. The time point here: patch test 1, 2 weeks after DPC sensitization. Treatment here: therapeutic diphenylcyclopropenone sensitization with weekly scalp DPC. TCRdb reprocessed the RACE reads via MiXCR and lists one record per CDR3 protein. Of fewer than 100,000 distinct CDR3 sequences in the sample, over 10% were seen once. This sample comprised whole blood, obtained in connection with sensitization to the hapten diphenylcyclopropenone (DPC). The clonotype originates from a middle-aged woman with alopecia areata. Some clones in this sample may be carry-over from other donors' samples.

CDR3 loop: CASRYASEQYF. The CDR3 bases are TGTGCCAGCCGGTATGCTTCTGAGCAGTACTTC. This chain connects TRBV6-2 or TRBV6-3 to TRBJ2-7; D is unclear. Germline V gene lookup returns CDR1 MNHEY and CDR2 SVGEGT. Trimming removed 8 bases at V and 7 bases at J, with 12 bases between. CDR3 size: 11 residues.